A selection of T cell receptor beta chains follows, all from one sample in a study of OX40 agonist ivuxolimab in advanced cancers. Here immunoSEQ multiplex PCR was the method, and the copy in TCRdb shows in-frame clones only, minus some. The sample shows around 67,000 clones, about 80% of them seen only once. Sample: CD4+ or CD8+ T cells sorted from blood, taken in a trial of the OX40 agonist ivuxolimab. All receptors derive from an adult with an advanced solid tumor such as melanoma, head and neck, liver or kidney cancer. CDR3s include the opening cysteine and the closing phenylalanine or tryptophan. D genes are given only for firm matches. Clone size appears in some rows only: once, few, many, or a class for an expanded clone.

TGTGCCAGCAGAGGGGCCTATAATTCACCCCTCCACTTT | CASRGAYNSPLHF | 13 | TRBV2 | medium-sized | TRBJ1-6 | .
TGTGCCAGCAGCGAACTAGGGAGGACCCCTCACACTGAAGCTTTCTTT | CASSELGRTPHTEAFF | 16 | TRBV14 | . | TRBJ1-1 | .
TGTGCCAGCAGCCCACAGGGTATCTCCTACGAGCAGTACTTC | CASSPQGISYEQYF | 14 | TRBV11-2 | . | TRBJ2-7 | .
TGTGCCAGCAGTCCCTCCGAAGAGACCCAGTACTTC | CASSPSEETQYF | 12 | TRBV7-3 | . | TRBJ2-5 | .
TGTGCCAGCAGTCCACGGACAGGGGCACATTCTGAAGCTTTCTTT | CASSPRTGAHSEAFF | 15 | TRBV6-5 | . | TRBJ1-1 | TRBD1
TGTGCCAGCAGCCGTATCAGCAATCAGCCCCAGCATTTT | CASSRISNQPQHF | 13 | TRBV7-2 | . | TRBJ1-5 | .
TGTGCCAGCAGACTCCAAGAGACCCAGTACTTC | CASRLQETQYF | 11 | TRBV6-6 | . | TRBJ2-5 | .
TGTGCCATCAGTGAGTCTGGGGTGGGCTACACCTTC | CAISESGVGYTF | 12 | TRBV10-3 | . | TRBJ1-2 | .
TGTGCCAGCAGCTTAGGATCTAGCGGGTACCAAGAGACCCAGTACTTC | CASSLGSSGYQETQYF | 16 | TRBV11-2 | . | TRBJ2-5 | TRBD2
TGCAGTGCTGGACAGCACTATGGCTACACCTTC | CSAGQHYGYTF | 11 | TRBV20-1 | many | TRBJ1-2 | .
TGTGCCAGCAGCTCTAGGTGGACGCCGAGGGATTCACCCCTCCACTTT | CASSSRWTPRDSPLHF | 16 | TRBV5-6 | . | TRBJ1-6 | .
TGTGCCTGGAGTGCCCTCCCCACGACATGGTTT | CAWSALPTTWF | 11 | TRBV30 | few | TRBJ1-1 | .
TGTGCCAGCAGTTACCCCTCGGGCGGGGGAGGAACTGAAGCTTTCTTT | CASSYPSGGGGTEAFF | 16 | TRBV6-6 | once | TRBJ1-1 | .
TGTGCCAGCAGCGAGGGCCTACACCTGGAGCCCCAGCATTTT | CASSEGLHLEPQHF | 14 | TRBV2 | . | TRBJ1-5 | .
TGTGCCAGCAGTGAATCTAGCGGGGGGAGAAACATTCAGTACTTC | CASSESSGGRNIQYF | 15 | TRBV6-1 | . | TRBJ2-4 | TRBD2
TGTGCCAGCAGTGAAGACAGGGTGGGCTACACCTTC | CASSEDRVGYTF | 12 | TRBV6-1 | . | TRBJ1-2 | .
TGCGCCAGCAGCGGAGGGGTTTATGAGCAGTACTTC | CASSGGVYEQYF | 12 | TRBV5-1 | . | TRBJ2-7 | .
TGTGCCAGCAGCTTAGGACAGAACACTGAAGCTTTCTTT | CASSLGQNTEAFF | 13 | TRBV11-1 | . | TRBJ1-1 | .
TGTGCCAGCAGCGGCTCGGGAAAACTGTTTTTT | CASSGSGKLFF | 11 | TRBV25-1 | . | TRBJ1-4 | .
TGTGCCAGCAAAGATGGCAGGGGATGGGGCTACACCTTC | CASKDGRGWGYTF | 13 | TRBV6-5 | few | TRBJ1-2 | .
TGTGCCAGCAGCTTAGATGCGGGACTAGCGGACAAAGAGACCCAGTACTTC | CASSLDAGLADKETQYF | 17 | TRBV7-8 | . | TRBJ2-5 | TRBD2
TGCGCCAGCAGCTTGACAGGGTCTGGGGCCAACGTCCTGACTTTC | CASSLTGSGANVLTF | 15 | TRBV5-1 | . | TRBJ2-6 | .
TGTGCCAGTAGTACCAGGCTGAACACTGAAGCTTTCTTT | CASSTRLNTEAFF | 13 | TRBV19 | . | TRBJ1-1 | .
TGTGCCAGCAGCTTAGCAAGGGGGGATACGCAGTATTTT | CASSLARGDTQYF | 13 | TRBV7-6 | few | TRBJ2-3 | .
TGTGCCAGCAGCTCCCAGGGGGAGATGAACACTGAAGCTTTCTTT | CASSSQGEMNTEAFF | 15 | TRBV11-1 | . | TRBJ1-1 | TRBD1
TGTGCCAGCAGTGAACCGGGGGGCCCCACAGATACGCAGTATTTT | CASSEPGGPTDTQYF | 15 | TRBV6-1 | . | TRBJ2-3 | .
TGTGCCAGCAGCTTTACAGGGACCCAAGAGACCCAGTACTTC | CASSFTGTQETQYF | 14 | TRBV5-7 | . | TRBJ2-5 | .
TGTGCCTGGAGTGTACAGGGAATGGACACCGGGGAGCTGTTTTTT | CAWSVQGMDTGELFF | 15 | TRBV30 | . | TRBJ2-2 | .
TGTGCCAGCACCAAACAGGCGATGAACACTGAAGCTTTCTTT | CASTKQAMNTEAFF | 14 | TRBV6-6 | . | TRBJ1-1 | .
TGTGCCAGCCCGCGGTTCCTCCAAGAGACCCAGTACTTC | CASPRFLQETQYF | 13 | TRBV21-1 | . | TRBJ2-5 | .
TGTGCCAGCAGCTCACAGGGGAATGAGCAGTTCTTC | CASSSQGNEQFF | 12 | TRBV7-9 | . | TRBJ2-1 | TRBD1
TGCGCCAGCAGCTGGCGGGGGGACCGGTTGAATACGCAGTATTTT | CASSWRGDRLNTQYF | 15 | TRBV5-1 | . | TRBJ2-3 | TRBD2
TGTGCCAGTAGTCCAGGGACAGGGAGCTCCTACGAGCAGTACTTC | CASSPGTGSSYEQYF | 15 | TRBV19 | . | TRBJ2-7 | TRBD1
TGTGCCAGCTCACCGCGAAGTGACTATGGCTACACCTTC | CASSPRSDYGYTF | 13 | TRBV18 | few | TRBJ1-2 | .
TGCGCCAGCAGCCTCGAACGGGGGGATGAGCAGTTCTTC | CASSLERGDEQFF | 13 | TRBV4-3 | . | TRBJ2-1 | TRBD2
TGCAGCGTTGCCGGACAGGGGAATGGCTACACCTTC | CSVAGQGNGYTF | 12 | TRBV29-1 | . | TRBJ1-2 | TRBD1